The source of this T cell receptor beta chain is a study of T cells expressing NK-cell markers. Overall study context: The authors sequenced eight donors, of whom seven were HCMV-seropositive and one was seronegative.

5'RACE template switching with UMIs produced the TCR beta cDNA. TCRdb reprocessed the 5' RACE reads, with one entry per CDR3 protein and no DNA. This table holds around 380,000 distinct CDR3 sequences. This CDR3 contains 14 residues. Germline loops: CDR1 MNHNS, CDR2 SASEGT. What was sequenced was blood T cells: a sorted CD56 or NKG2C T cell subset, CD4+ or CD8+ T cells, or bulk PBMC T cells (not recorded which). The receptor comes from a woman between 50 and 59 years old in good health. The chain links TRBV6-1 to TRBJ1-1. The CDR3 sequence is CASSESPRNTEAFF.